The rows below give T cell receptor beta chains drawn from one sample of a study of CD8 T cells in Susac syndrome. In TCRdb, the immunoSEQ multiplex PCR reads were re-called with MiXCR into one record per CDR3 protein. Of approximately 180,000 distinct CDR3 sequences in the sample, approximately 96% were seen once. The specimen was CD4+ T cells from PBMCs. The receptors stem from a human donor with multiple sclerosis. Both conserved end residues are part of each CDR3. Each record gives: clone size, D gene, J gene, V gene, CDR3 protein, CDR3 DNA. D genes are given only for firm matches. Size is omitted from some rows. Given values are once, few, many or a class for expanded clones.

size: NA
D: NA
J: TRBJ1-5
V: TRBV20-1
CDR3: CSARDGRRNQPQHF
DNA: TGCAGTGCTAGAGACGGACGTCGAAATCAGCCCCAGCATTTT

size: NA
D: NA
J: TRBJ2-1
V: TRBV12-3/TRBV12-4
CDR3: CASSTRPQGYNEQFF
DNA: TGTGCCAGCAGTACCCGTCCCCAGGGGTACAATGAGCAGTTCTTC

size: NA
D: NA
J: TRBJ1-6
V: TRBV30
CDR3: CAWSVRAGDSPLHF
DNA: TGTGCCTGGAGTGTACGGGCAGGGGATTCACCCCTCCACTTT

size: NA
D: TRBD1
J: TRBJ2-7
V: TRBV11-2
CDR3: CASSVGTAVEQYF
DNA: TGTGCCAGCAGCGTCGGGACAGCAGTAGAGCAGTACTTC

size: NA
D: TRBD1
J: TRBJ2-7
V: TRBV30
CDR3: CACQTGTYEQYF
DNA: TGTGCCTGCCAGACAGGGACCTACGAGCAGTACTTC

size: few
D: NA
J: TRBJ2-2
V: TRBV3-1
CDR3: CASSQTGELFF
DNA: TGTGCCAGCAGCCAGACCGGGGAGCTGTTTTTT

size: NA
D: NA
J: TRBJ1-6
V: TRBV20-1
CDR3: CSASRGIRDSPLHF
DNA: TGCAGTGCTAGTAGGGGTATTAGGGATTCACCCCTCCACTTT

size: NA
D: NA
J: TRBJ2-5
V: TRBV3-1
CDR3: CASSNRGGETQYF
DNA: TGTGCCAGCAGCAACCGGGGCGGAGAGACCCAGTACTTC

size: NA
D: NA
J: TRBJ2-1
V: TRBV20-1
CDR3: CSAKEPTGFNEQFF
DNA: TGCAGTGCAAAGGAACCAACAGGCTTCAATGAGCAGTTCTTC

size: NA
D: TRBD1
J: TRBJ2-7
V: TRBV7-8
CDR3: CASSLEGWDRVPEQYF
DNA: TGTGCCAGCAGCTTAGAGGGGTGGGACAGGGTCCCCGAGCAGTACTTC

size: NA
D: NA
J: TRBJ2-7
V: TRBV30
CDR3: CAWSVGGRSYEQYF
DNA: TGTGCCTGGAGTGTAGGGGGGCGTAGTTACGAGCAGTACTTC

size: NA
D: TRBD2
J: TRBJ2-5
V: TRBV30
CDR3: CAWRNLGLAGSQETQYF
DNA: TGTGCCTGGAGGAACCTTGGACTAGCGGGGTCCCAAGAGACCCAGTACTTC

size: NA
D: NA
J: TRBJ1-1
V: TRBV29-1
CDR3: CSVGGRGRNTEAFF
DNA: TGCAGCGTTGGAGGCAGGGGTCGGAACACTGAAGCTTTCTTT

size: NA
D: TRBD1
J: TRBJ1-5
V: TRBV12-3/TRBV12-4
CDR3: CAASQGASNQPQHF
DNA: TGTGCCGCCTCTCAGGGGGCCAGCAATCAGCCCCAGCATTTT

size: NA
D: TRBD1
J: TRBJ1-2
V: TRBV28
CDR3: CASSLAEGQGADAGYTF
DNA: TGTGCCAGCAGTTTAGCAGAGGGACAGGGGGCGGATGCTGGCTACACCTTC

size: NA
D: NA
J: TRBJ1-2
V: TRBV30
CDR3: CAWSALYGYTF
DNA: TGTGCCTGGAGTGCCCTTTATGGCTACACCTTC

size: NA
D: TRBD1
J: TRBJ2-4
V: TRBV9
CDR3: CASSTSRGDRANIQYF
DNA: TGTGCCAGCAGCACCTCCAGGGGGGACAGGGCCAACATTCAGTACTTC

size: NA
D: NA
J: TRBJ1-1
V: TRBV29-1
CDR3: CSVQLNTEAFF
DNA: TGCAGCGTTCAGCTGAACACTGAAGCTTTCTTT

size: NA
D: TRBD1
J: TRBJ2-7
V: TRBV28
CDR3: CASSLFGNRGAEQYF
DNA: TGTGCCAGCAGTTTATTTGGGAACAGGGGAGCCGAGCAGTACTTC

size: NA
D: TRBD2
J: TRBJ2-5
V: TRBV28
CDR3: CASSGGAGPQETQYF
DNA: TGTGCCAGCAGTGGAGGAGCGGGGCCTCAAGAGACCCAGTACTTC

size: NA
D: TRBD2
J: TRBJ2-1
V: TRBV27
CDR3: CASSPRGGSYNEQFF
DNA: TGTGCCAGCAGTCCCCGCGGGGGCTCCTACAATGAGCAGTTCTTC

size: once
D: NA
J: TRBJ1-5
V: TRBV7-2
CDR3: CASSLLDSPQHF
DNA: TGTGCCAGCAGCTTATTGGACAGCCCCCAGCATTTT

size: once
D: NA
J: TRBJ1-2
V: TRBV29-1
CDR3: CSVEHATYGYTF
DNA: TGCAGCGTCGAACACGCAACTTATGGCTACACCTTC

size: NA
D: TRBD2
J: TRBJ2-5
V: TRBV2
CDR3: CASTDGLAGNQETQYF
DNA: TGTGCCAGCACCGACGGTCTAGCGGGGAACCAAGAGACCCAGTACTTC

size: NA
D: NA
J: TRBJ2-7
V: TRBV5-4
CDR3: CASSGGGRDEQYF
DNA: TGTGCCAGCAGTGGAGGGGGCCGCGACGAGCAGTACTTC

size: NA
D: NA
J: TRBJ1-5
V: TRBV7-9
CDR3: CASSLDFGNQPQHF
DNA: TGTGCCAGCAGCTTAGATTTTGGCAATCAGCCCCAGCATTTT

size: NA
D: NA
J: TRBJ1-1
V: TRBV3-1
CDR3: CASSQGSGRQNTEAFF
DNA: TGTGCCAGCAGCCAAGGTTCGGGGCGGCAGAACACTGAAGCTTTCTTT

size: NA
D: TRBD1
J: TRBJ2-1
V: TRBV9
CDR3: CASSVQGANYNEQFF
DNA: TGTGCCAGCAGCGTACAGGGGGCCAACTACAATGAGCAGTTCTTC

size: NA
D: TRBD1
J: TRBJ2-5
V: TRBV6-4
CDR3: CASSATGQETQYF
DNA: TGTGCCAGCAGTGCGACAGGGCAAGAGACCCAGTACTTC

size: NA
D: NA
J: TRBJ1-3
V: TRBV11-2
CDR3: CASSSQAGNTIYF
DNA: TGTGCCAGCAGCTCCCAAGCTGGAAACACCATATATTTT

size: NA
D: TRBD2
J: TRBJ2-1
V: TRBV3-1
CDR3: CASSQDWTGGLQQFF
DNA: TGTGCCAGCAGCCAAGATTGGACGGGGGGGCTCCAGCAGTTCTTC

size: NA
D: NA
J: TRBJ1-6
V: TRBV2
CDR3: CASSESSPLHF
DNA: TGTGCCAGCAGTGAAAGTTCACCCCTCCACTTT

size: NA
D: TRBD1
J: TRBJ2-5
V: TRBV27
CDR3: CASSARTGGRETQYF
DNA: TGTGCCAGCAGTGCTCGGACAGGGGGCAGGGAGACCCAGTACTTC

size: NA
D: NA
J: TRBJ2-5
V: TRBV2
CDR3: CASSEQVETQYF
DNA: TGTGCCAGCAGTGAACAGGTGGAGACCCAGTACTTC

size: NA
D: NA
J: TRBJ2-5
V: TRBV4-1
CDR3: CASSQDGQGETQYF
DNA: TGCGCCAGCAGCCAAGATGGGCAGGGCGAGACCCAGTACTTC

size: NA
D: TRBD1
J: TRBJ1-2
V: TRBV27
CDR3: CASSPTGDYGYTF
DNA: TGTGCCAGCAGTCCGACAGGGGACTATGGCTACACCTTC

size: NA
D: NA
J: TRBJ2-7
V: TRBV20-1
CDR3: CSARDPATGSYEQYF
DNA: TGCAGTGCTAGAGATCCCGCGACAGGTTCTTACGAGCAGTACTTC

size: NA
D: NA
J: TRBJ1-2
V: TRBV29-1
CDR3: CSVTPEGRGNYGYTF
DNA: TGCAGCGTGACACCCGAGGGTAGGGGGAACTATGGCTACACCTTC

size: once
D: NA
J: TRBJ1-6
V: TRBV12-3/TRBV12-4
CDR3: CASTVMGRGSPLHF
DNA: TGTGCCAGCACTGTCATGGGTAGAGGCTCACCCCTCCACTTT

size: NA
D: NA
J: TRBJ1-5
V: TRBV18
CDR3: CASCLGGQDQPQHF
DNA: TGTGCCAGCTGCCTCGGAGGGCAAGATCAGCCCCAGCATTTT

size: NA
D: TRBD2
J: TRBJ2-1
V: TRBV2
CDR3: CASKGGFSELAGLTPRYNEQFF
DNA: TGTGCCAGCAAGGGTGGGTTCTCAGAACTAGCGGGACTTACTCCGCGCTACAATGAGCAGTTCTTC

size: NA
D: NA
J: TRBJ1-3
V: TRBV30
CDR3: CAWRSWPLFRGAIYF
DNA: TGTGCCTGGAGGAGTTGGCCCCTATTCCGAGGCGCCATATATTTT

size: once
D: NA
J: TRBJ2-1
V: TRBV5-1
CDR3: CASSLVEIVSDNEQFF
DNA: TGCGCCAGCAGCTTGGTTGAAATCGTATCGGACAATGAGCAGTTCTTC

size: NA
D: TRBD2
J: TRBJ2-3
V: TRBV29-1
CDR3: CSVGVAGGTDTQYF
DNA: TGCAGCGTTGGGGTAGCGGGGGGCACAGATACGCAGTATTTT

size: NA
D: NA
J: TRBJ1-1
V: TRBV5-4
CDR3: CASSAGINTEAFF
DNA: TGTGCCAGCAGCGCAGGGATTAACACTGAAGCTTTCTTT

size: NA
D: NA
J: TRBJ2-7
V: TRBV9
CDR3: CASSVGWGGDPYF
DNA: TGTGCCAGCAGCGTAGGATGGGGCGGGGACCCGTACTTC

size: once
D: NA
J: TRBJ2-6
V: TRBV12-3/TRBV12-4
CDR3: CASSGRLQGANVLTF
DNA: TGTGCCAGCAGTGGGCGGCTGCAGGGGGCCAACGTCCTGACTTTC

size: NA
D: NA
J: TRBJ2-7
V: TRBV20-1
CDR3: CSARIQGSQPYEQYF
DNA: TGCAGTGCTAGAATACAGGGTAGCCAACCCTACGAGCAGTACTTC

size: NA
D: TRBD1
J: TRBJ2-7
V: TRBV20-1
CDR3: CSAREGVGQYYEQYF
DNA: TGCAGTGCTAGAGAGGGGGTGGGACAGTACTACGAGCAGTACTTC

size: NA
D: TRBD2
J: TRBJ2-5
V: TRBV18
CDR3: CASSPLGGQETQYF
DNA: TGTGCCAGCTCACCATTGGGGGGGCAAGAGACCCAGTACTTC

size: NA
D: TRBD1
J: TRBJ1-1
V: TRBV29-1
CDR3: CSVDTTGPGVAFF
DNA: TGCAGCGTTGACACGACAGGGCCTGGTGTCGCTTTCTTT

size: once
D: NA
J: TRBJ2-3
V: TRBV13
CDR3: CASSSPFLPPDTQYF
DNA: TGTGCCAGCAGCTCGCCCTTTCTACCACCAGATACGCAGTATTTT

size: once
D: NA
J: TRBJ1-2
V: TRBV28
CDR3: CASSVSSYGYTF
DNA: TGTGCCAGCAGTGTGTCCAGCTATGGCTACACCTTC

size: NA
D: NA
J: TRBJ2-2
V: TRBV12-3/TRBV12-4
CDR3: CASSGGGSDTGELFF
DNA: TGTGCCAGCAGCGGCGGAGGGTCGGACACCGGGGAGCTGTTTTTT

size: NA
D: NA
J: TRBJ1-3
V: TRBV27
CDR3: CASAISGTSGNTIYF
DNA: TGTGCCAGCGCTATATCAGGAACCTCTGGAAACACCATATATTTT